This T cell receptor (beta chain) is drawn from a study of tumor-infiltrating lymphocytes in primary liver carcinoma. Study-wide results and limits: Tumor-adjacent and tumor-blood pairs displayed less overlap than did pairs of tumor regions.

In addition to blood RNA drawn from unsorted whole blood, germline DNA was extracted. TCR beta cDNA came from about 450 ng total RNA, primed with a constant-region primer. Slightly modified ARM-PCR, run as three nested multiplex PCR rounds, produced the TCR beta libraries. Running 10 cycles apiece, the first two PCR rounds relied on TRBV1-TRBV30 forward primers together with a C-beta reverse primer. TCRdb called the multiplex PCR reads again in MiXCR, with one record for every CDR3 protein. The table lists hundreds of thousands of distinct CDR3 sequences, almost 60% of them singletons. The CDR3 loop spans 15 amino acids. Trimming took 2 bases from V and 3 from J, leaving 11 bases between them. Germline V gene lookup returns CDR1 SGHAT and CDR2 FQNNGV. Comments on this clonotype: The target antigen is unknown.

The V and J genes are TRBV11-2 and TRBJ2-1; D is unclear. The sample taken for sequencing was peripheral blood. The TCR comes from a woman younger than 45 with primary liver carcinoma and hepatitis B virus infection. In DNA form, the CDR3 reads TGTGCCAGCAGCTTATCCAGCGTGAGCTACAATGAGCAGTTCTTC. It is translated as CASSLSSVSYNEQFF.